This TCR beta chain was identified during a study of patients and donors after allogeneic stem cell transplantation. CDR1 and CDR2 (germline): DFQATT, SNEGSKA (reference sequence). V was pared by 0 bases and J by 3 bases, with 4 bases of the junction left unmatched. CDR3 length: 15 amino acids. This clonotype was seen a handful of times. TCRdb processed the RT-PCR reads anew with MiXCR; each CDR3 protein has one entry. The sample lists over 65,000 distinct CDR3 sequences, more than 25% occurring once. The rearrangement joins TRBV20-1 to TRBJ2-2, with TRBD1 identical over 7 bases. The specimen sequenced was blood, either unsorted or a sorted T cell fraction (not recorded which). The receptor's source is a human donor who was either an allogeneic HSCT recipient or a stem cell or donor lymphocyte infusion donor (not recorded which). It is not recorded whose cells these are; they may come from a transplant donor. Written as DNA, the CDR3 is TGCAGTGCTAGAGATATAGACAGGGACACCGGGGAGCTGTTTTTT. It specifies CSARDIDRDTGELFF.